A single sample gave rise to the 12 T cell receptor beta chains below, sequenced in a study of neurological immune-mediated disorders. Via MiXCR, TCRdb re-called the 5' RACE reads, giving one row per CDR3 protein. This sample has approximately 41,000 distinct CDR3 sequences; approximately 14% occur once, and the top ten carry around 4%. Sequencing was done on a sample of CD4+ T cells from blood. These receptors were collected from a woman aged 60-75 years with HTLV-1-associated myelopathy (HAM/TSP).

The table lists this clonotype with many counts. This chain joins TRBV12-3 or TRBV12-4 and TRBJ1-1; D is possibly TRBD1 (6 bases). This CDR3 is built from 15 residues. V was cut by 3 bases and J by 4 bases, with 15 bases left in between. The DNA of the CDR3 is TGTGCCAGCAGTTTCGGATTCAGGGGTGTCACTGAAGCTTTCTTT. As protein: CASSFGFRGVTEAFF.

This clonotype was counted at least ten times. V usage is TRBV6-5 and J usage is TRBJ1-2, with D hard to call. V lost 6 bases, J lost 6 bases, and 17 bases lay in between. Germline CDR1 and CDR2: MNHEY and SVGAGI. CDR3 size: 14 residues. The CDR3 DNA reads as TGTGCCAGCAGGAACCCCGCACAGCCCCATGGCTACACCTTC. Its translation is CASRNPAQPHGYTF.

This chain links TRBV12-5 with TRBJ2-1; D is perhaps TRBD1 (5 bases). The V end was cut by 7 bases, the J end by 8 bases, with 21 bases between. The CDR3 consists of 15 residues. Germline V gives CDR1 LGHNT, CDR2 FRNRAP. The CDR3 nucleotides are TGTGCTAGTGACCTTACTCGGACACCTTCGGATGAGCAGTTCTTC. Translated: CASDLTRTPSDEQFF. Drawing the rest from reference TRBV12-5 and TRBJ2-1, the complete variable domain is DARVTQTPRHKVTEMGQEVTMRCQPILGHNTVFWYRQTMMQGLELLAYFRNRAPLDDSGMPKDRFSAEMPDATLATLKIQPSEPRDSAVYFCASDLTRTPSDEQFFGPGTRLTVL.

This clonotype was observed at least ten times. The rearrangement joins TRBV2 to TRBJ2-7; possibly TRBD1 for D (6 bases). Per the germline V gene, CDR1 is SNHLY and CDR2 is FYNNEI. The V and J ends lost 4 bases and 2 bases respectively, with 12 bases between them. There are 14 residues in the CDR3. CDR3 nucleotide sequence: TGTGCCAGCAGTGGGACAGCCGATACCTACGAGCAGTACTTC. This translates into CASSGTADTYEQYF.

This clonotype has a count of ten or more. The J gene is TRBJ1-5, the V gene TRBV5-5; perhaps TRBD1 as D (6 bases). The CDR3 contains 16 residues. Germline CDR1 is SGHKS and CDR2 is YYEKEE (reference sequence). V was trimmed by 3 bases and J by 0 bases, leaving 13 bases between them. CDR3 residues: CASSSTGHLSNQPQHF. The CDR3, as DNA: TGTGCCAGCAGCTCAACGGGACACCTTAGCAATCAGCCCCAGCATTTT.

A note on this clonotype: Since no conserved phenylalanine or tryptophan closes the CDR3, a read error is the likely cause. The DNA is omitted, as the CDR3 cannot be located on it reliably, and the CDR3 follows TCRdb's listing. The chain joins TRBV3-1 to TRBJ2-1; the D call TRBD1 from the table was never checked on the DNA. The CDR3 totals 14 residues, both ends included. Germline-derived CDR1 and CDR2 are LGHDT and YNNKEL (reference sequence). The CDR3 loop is CASSPLRGAGAKFV.

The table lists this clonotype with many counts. The CDR3 is CASSEQGLYGYTF. The CDR3 DNA sequence: TGCGCCAGCAGTGAACAGGGGCTCTATGGCTACACCTTC. This sequence joins TRBV10-2 and TRBJ1-2, with 7 bases fitting TRBD1. Per germline, CDR1 WSHSY and CDR2 SAAADI. After removal of 3 bases from V and 4 bases from J, the junction contained 2 bases not matched to a gene. There are 13 residues in the CDR3.

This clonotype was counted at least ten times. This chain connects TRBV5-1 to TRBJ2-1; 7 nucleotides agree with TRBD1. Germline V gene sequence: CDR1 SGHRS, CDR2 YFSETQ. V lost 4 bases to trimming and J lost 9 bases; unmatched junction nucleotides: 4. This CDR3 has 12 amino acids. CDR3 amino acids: CASSQYRGEQFF. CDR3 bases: TGCGCCAGCAGCCAATACAGGGGTGAGCAGTTCTTC.

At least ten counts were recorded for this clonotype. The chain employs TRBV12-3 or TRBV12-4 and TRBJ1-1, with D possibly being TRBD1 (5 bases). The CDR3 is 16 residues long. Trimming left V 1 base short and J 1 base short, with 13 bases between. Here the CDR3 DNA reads TGTGCCAGCAGTTTAGGGAGTACAGGCGCGAACACTGAAGCTTTCTTT. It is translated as CASSLGSTGANTEAFF.

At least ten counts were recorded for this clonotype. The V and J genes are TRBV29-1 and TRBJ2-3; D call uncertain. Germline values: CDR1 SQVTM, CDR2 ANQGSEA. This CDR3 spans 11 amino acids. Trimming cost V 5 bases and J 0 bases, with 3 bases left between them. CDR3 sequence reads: CSVRSTDTQYF. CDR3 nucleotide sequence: TGCAGCGTTCGAAGCACAGATACGCAGTATTTT.

The CDR3 nucleotides read TGTGCCAGCAGCCCGACAGGGGGTCCCTCCTACAATGAGCAGTTCTTC. As protein: CASSPTGGPSYNEQFF. The chain recombines TRBV5-5 with TRBJ2-1; the match to TRBD1 covers 9 bases. Germline-derived CDR1 and CDR2 are SGHKS and YYEKEE (reference sequence). After removal of 4 bases from V and 0 bases from J, the junction contained 5 bases not matched to a gene. The CDR3 length is 16 residues.

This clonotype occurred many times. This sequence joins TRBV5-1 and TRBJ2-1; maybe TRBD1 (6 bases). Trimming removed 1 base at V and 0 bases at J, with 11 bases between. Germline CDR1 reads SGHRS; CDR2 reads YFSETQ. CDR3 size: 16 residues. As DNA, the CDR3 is TGCGCCAGCAGCTTGTGGACAGATAACTCCTACAATGAGCAGTTCTTC. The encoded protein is CASSLWTDNSYNEQFF.